This TCR beta chain was captured by sequencing in a study of blood T cell repertoires in COVID-19 (dated by TCRdb to the early 2020s). About the study as a whole: Collaborator samples came from the United States, Italy and Spain and covered acute and convalescent phases of COVID-19. The prospective study material was composed of cDNA or gDNA derived from T cells, B-cell-depleted T cells, or PBMCs. Deeply sampled blood TCRbeta repertoires from subjects exposed to, actively infected with, or recovered from COVID-19 were included in the dataset. The repertoires were released in a freely available public database intended as a resource for research on the immune response to SARS-CoV-2. The samples were drawn from two sources: the first 160 participants of the ongoing ImmuneRACE study, and 1,000 to 1,500 subjects contributed by 6 global collaborators. A de-identified subject ID, COVID-19 status, age in years and sex were almost always included in the sample metadata. Where HLA class I and class II types were available, the types were taken from metadata supplied by the sample provider, not from assay-based typing.

Study-level results and caveats: The quantity of clinical and demographic metadata differed by source and by participant and was supplied without curation.

Participants in the prospective study were enrolled through a virtual design, were aged roughly 18 to 90 years, and lived in roughly 24 United States geographic areas. To assign participants to cohorts, the prospective study relied on clinical history that participants themselves reported in a screening survey and a study questionnaire. Recovered participants in ImmuneRACE Cohort 3 were defined as having two consecutive negative NP/OP PCR tests, clearance from a healthcare professional, or resolution of symptoms. Mobile phlebotomists in the prospective study collected whole blood, serum and a nasopharyngeal or oropharyngeal swab from every participant. Over an approximately 2-month period, participants in the prospective study had the option of providing additional blood draws and questionnaires. Before DNA extraction, prospective study blood samples were shipped either frozen or at room temperature.

As concerns this clone: What this receptor recognizes is not known. Per-nucleotide qualities are absent, and no much larger clonotype sits a single base away.

TCRbeta CDR3 regions were amplified from genomic DNA using the immunoSEQ Assay, a bias-controlled multiplex PCR. On the authors' methods: Nucleated cell counts per sample were estimated from amplification of reference gene primers within the assay. To quantify the absolute abundance of each unique TCRbeta CDR3 rearrangement, sequence reads were collapsed and filtered. Productive Simpson clonality was computed per sample as the square root of Simpson's diversity index over productive rearrangements. TCRdb took over this immuneACCESS table, retaining in-frame rearrangements with V and J assigned. Such tables are incomplete; in checked studies, under half of the missing clones stem from an unresolved V gene, and the remainder is unexplained. V and J calls and clone size follow that table, whereas D and trimming were derived from the DNA. This sample holds over 150,000 clones; 80% were observed only once. Roughly 3.4% of the sample lies in the top ten.

Material for sequencing was PBMCs or T cells enriched from blood (not recorded which). The TCR sequence derives from a woman aged 60 to 75 who had recovered from COVID-19.

The CDR3 reads CASSHGHEQYF. At the DNA level, the sequence is TGTGCCAGCAGCCATGGGCACGAGCAGTACTTC. In this chain, TRBV3-1 (or the pseudogene TRBV3-2) is recombined with TRBJ2-7; a confident D gene designation cannot be given. The CDR3 holds 11 amino acids from the cysteine to the phenylalanine. The only DNA kept is the CDR3, 33 bases in frame from the first base. A distance of 5 bases separates the germline ends of V and J, which lose 3 bases and 5 bases respectively. Reading the germline V gene (reference sequence) gives CDR1 LGHDT and CDR2 YNNKEL.